The 18 T cell receptor beta chains reported below all come from one sample, sequenced in a study of blood T cell repertoires in COVID-19. Only in-frame clones appear in the TCRdb table, and some are missing; sequencing was by immunoSEQ multiplex PCR. The table includes 50,000 to 65,000 clones, 55% to 75% detected once. Sequencing was performed on peripheral blood. All receptors come from a woman in her 70s with COVID-19, enrolled during active disease.

The V call is TRBV18, the J call TRBJ1-2; no clear D gene. Germline assignment: CDR1 KGHSH and CDR2 LQKENI. The CDR3 has 13 residues. V lost 6 bases and J lost 8, with 16 bases in between. CDR3 protein: CASSSDGKRGYTF. As DNA, the CDR3 is TGTGCCAGCTCCTCTGATGGAAAGCGGGGCTACACCTTC.

DNA of the CDR3: TGTGCCAGCAGAAGTTCTAGCGGGGGCTGGGATACGCAGTATTTT. Translating it yields CASRSSSGGWDTQYF. The V and J genes are TRBV7-2 and TRBJ2-3; 10 nucleotides agree with TRBD2. J gave up 6 bases and V 6 bases, and 9 bases lay outside the gene matches. CDR3 length equals 15 residues. Looked up from germline, CDR1 is SGHTA and CDR2 is FQGNSA.

The rearrangement joins TRBV19 to TRBJ2-5; 11 nucleotides line up with TRBD1. CDR3 length: 15 amino acids. Looked up from germline, CDR1 is LNHDA and CDR2 is SQIVND (reference sequence). V shed 2 bases, J shed 4 bases, and the junction held 3 bases outside the gene matches. The CDR3 nucleotides read TGTGCCAGTAGTATAAATGGACAGGGGGCAGAGACCCAGTACTTC. This sequence encodes CASSINGQGAETQYF.

This clone was counted a single time. The rearrangement joins TRBV6-5 to TRBJ2-6; D call uncertain. Germline-derived CDR1 and CDR2 are MNHEY and SVGAGI. Trimming took 8 bases from V and 0 from J, leaving 5 bases between them. This CDR3 region has 13 residues. For the CDR3, the DNA is TGTGCCAGCCGGGTCTCTGGGGCCAACGTCCTGACTTTC. Protein sequence: CASRVSGANVLTF.

The CDR3 loop reads CASSHAQGADYTF. The CDR3 bases are TGTGCCAGCAGCCACGCACAGGGGGCCGACTACACCTTC. V usage is TRBV3-1 (or the pseudogene TRBV3-2) and J usage is TRBJ1-2; 9 nucleotides line up with TRBD1. V lost 3 bases to trimming and J lost 10 bases; unmatched junction nucleotides: 6. Looked up from germline, CDR1 is LGHDT and CDR2 is YNNKEL (reference sequence). The CDR3 covers 13 residues.

The chain joins TRBV29-1 to TRBJ2-1; D ambiguous. There are 13 residues in the CDR3. Trimming cost V 2 bases and J 5 bases, with 10 bases left between them. Germline CDR1 reads SQVTM; CDR2 reads ANQGSEA. The CDR3 DNA sequence: TGCAGCGTTGAATGGTGGCAGGACAATGAGCAGTTCTTC. Translated, it gives CSVEWWQDNEQFF.

The gene calls are TRBV16 and TRBJ2-1, with TRBD1 as a possible D gene (5 bases). Germline-derived CDR1 and CDR2 are KGHSY and FQNENV. Trimming took off 0 bases at V and 7 bases at J, with 7 bases between the two ends. The CDR3 has 13 amino acids. This chain's CDR3 is CASSQSQGNEQFF. For the CDR3, the DNA is TGTGCCAGCAGCCAATCTCAGGGAAATGAGCAGTTCTTC.

The J gene is TRBJ2-4, the V gene TRBV4-3; 7 bases match TRBD1. This CDR3 comprises 15 residues. V shed 1 base, J shed 2 bases, and the junction held 2 bases outside the gene matches. Germline values: CDR1 LGHNA, CDR2 YSLEER. CDR3 in DNA: TGCGCCAGCAGCCAAGTACAGGGGTCCAAAAACATTCAGTACTTC. Translated, it gives CASSQVQGSKNIQYF.

The genes are TRBV7-8 and TRBJ2-1; TRBD1 aligns across 8 bases. Per germline, CDR1 SGHVS and CDR2 FQNEAQ. With V trimmed by 4 bases and J by 7 bases, 12 bases remained unmatched. The CDR3 is 16 amino acids. As DNA, the CDR3 is TGTGCCAGCAGCTCCTGGACAGGGCGAACGAGGAATGAGCAGTTCTTC. Its protein is CASSSWTGRTRNEQFF. Full variable domain (rest looked up from reference TRBV7-8 and TRBJ2-1): GAGVSQSPRYKVAKRGQDVALRCDPISGHVSLFWYQQALGQGPEFLTYFQNEAQLDKSGLPSDRFFAERPEGSVSTLKIQRTQQEDSAVYLCASSSWTGRTRNEQFFGPGTRLTVL.

In this sample, this clone turned up many times. V and J are TRBV7-2 and TRBJ2-5, with 7 bases aligning to TRBD1. The V gene's germline CDR1 is SGHTA and CDR2 FQGNSA. The CDR3 runs to 14 residues. Losses at the gene ends were 5 bases for V and 7 bases for J; bases not matched to a gene: 10. The DNA for the CDR3 is TGTGCCAGCAGCGGGGGACAGCCCCCTAGGACCCAGTACTTC. Translated, it gives CASSGGQPPRTQYF.

The chain combines TRBV7-8 with TRBJ1-1; tentative D call: TRBD1 (6 bases). V lost 5 bases, J lost 4 bases, and 20 bases lay in between. The CDR3 contains 16 residues. CDR1 and CDR2 from the germline V gene are SGHVS and FQNEAQ. As DNA, the CDR3 is TGTGCCAGCAGCCAACTGAACAGGGTACTGGCCACTGAAGCTTTCTTT. Its protein product is CASSQLNRVLATEAFF.

The V call is TRBV10-3, the J call TRBJ1-1, with D uncertain. The germline gives CDR1 ENHRY, CDR2 SYGVKD. V was clipped by 4 bases and J by 7 bases, with 13 bases between them. This CDR3 region has 13 residues. The CDR3 reads CAISVRGKGEAFF. CDR3 bases: TGTGCCATCAGTGTCCGGGGAAAGGGTGAAGCTTTCTTT.

The sample holds a few counts of this clone. This chain uses TRBV5-1 with TRBJ2-5, with 7 bases matching TRBD2. CDR3 length: 16 residues. Germline values: CDR1 SGHRS, CDR2 YFSETQ. V lost 7 bases to trimming and J lost 1 base; unmatched junction nucleotides: 13. The CDR3 DNA follows: TGCGCCAGCGCAGCTTTGGGAGGGGTTGCCCAAGAGACCCAGTACTTC. Residues: CASAALGGVAQETQYF.

This clone was found once. The chain combines TRBV14 with TRBJ2-1; 13 nucleotides align to TRBD2. Unmatched junction bases numbered 7, after V lost 4 bases and J lost 7 bases. There are 16 residues in the CDR3. CDR1 SGHDN and CDR2 FVKESK come from the germline V gene. CDR3 DNA sequence: TGTGCCAGCAGCCGCGCACTAGCGGGGGGGGTTAATGAGCAGTTCTTC. Protein sequence: CASSRALAGGVNEQFF. Full variable domain (rest looked up from reference TRBV14 and TRBJ2-1): EAGVTQFPSHSVIEKGQTVTLRCDPISGHDNLYWYRRVMGKEIKFLLHFVKESKQDESGMPNNRFLAERTGGTYSTLKVQPAELEDSGVYFCASSRALAGGVNEQFFGPGTRLTVL.

The V and J genes are TRBV29-1 and TRBJ1-2; 10 positions match TRBD1. Unmatched junction bases numbered 15, after V lost 7 bases and J lost 7 bases. Per the germline V gene, CDR1 is SQVTM and CDR2 is ANQGSEA. The CDR3 is made up of 15 amino acids. The DNA of the CDR3 is TGCAGCGGCGACGTCGGACAGGGGGATTCTAGTGGCTACACCTTC. Protein: CSGDVGQGDSSGYTF.

This chain joins TRBV11-3 and TRBJ2-3; TRBD2 aligns across 15 bases. V trimming: 5 bases; J trimming: 3 bases; junction bases outside the gene matches: 9. The CDR3 loop spans 18 amino acids. The V gene's germline CDR1 is SGHNT and CDR2 YENEEA. CDR3 bases: TGTGCCAGCAGCACCCTACCGGGACTAGCGGGAGGAACAGATACGCAGTATTTT. Its translation: CASSTLPGLAGGTDTQYF.

The chain links TRBV15 to TRBJ1-6; unclear D gene. CDR3 size: 15 residues. Trimming took 0 bases from V and 10 from J, leaving 13 bases between them. Germline V gene lookup returns CDR1 LNHNV and CDR2 YYDKDF (reference sequence). CDR3 region: CATSRDSRLGSPLHF. The CDR3 coding sequence is TGTGCCACCAGCAGAGATTCGCGTCTAGGATCACCCCTCCACTTT.

The chain links TRBV6-5 to TRBJ1-2, with 7 bases that match TRBD1. The CDR3 consists of 15 residues. V gave up 6 bases and J gave up 6 bases; unmatched junction bases: 13. In germline, CDR1 is MNHEY, CDR2 SVGAGI. CDR3: CASSQPGQRQNGYTF. The CDR3 DNA reads TGTGCCAGCAGCCAGCCGGGACAGCGGCAAAATGGCTACACCTTC.